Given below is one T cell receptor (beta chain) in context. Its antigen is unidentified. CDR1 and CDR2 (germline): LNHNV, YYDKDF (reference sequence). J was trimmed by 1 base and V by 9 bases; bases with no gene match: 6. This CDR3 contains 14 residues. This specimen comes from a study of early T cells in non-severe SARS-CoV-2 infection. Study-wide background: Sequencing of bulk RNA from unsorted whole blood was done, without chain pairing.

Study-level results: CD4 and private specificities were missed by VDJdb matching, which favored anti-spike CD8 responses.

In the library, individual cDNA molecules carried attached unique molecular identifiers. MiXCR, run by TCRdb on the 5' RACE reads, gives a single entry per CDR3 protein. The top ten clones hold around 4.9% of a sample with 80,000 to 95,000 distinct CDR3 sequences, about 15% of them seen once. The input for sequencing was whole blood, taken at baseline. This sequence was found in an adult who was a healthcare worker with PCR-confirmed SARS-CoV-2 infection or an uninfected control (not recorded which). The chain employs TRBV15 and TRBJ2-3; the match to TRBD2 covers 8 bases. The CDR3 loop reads CATNSREGTDTQYF. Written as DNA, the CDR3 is TGTGCCACTAACTCGCGGGAGGGCACAGATACGCAGTATTTT.